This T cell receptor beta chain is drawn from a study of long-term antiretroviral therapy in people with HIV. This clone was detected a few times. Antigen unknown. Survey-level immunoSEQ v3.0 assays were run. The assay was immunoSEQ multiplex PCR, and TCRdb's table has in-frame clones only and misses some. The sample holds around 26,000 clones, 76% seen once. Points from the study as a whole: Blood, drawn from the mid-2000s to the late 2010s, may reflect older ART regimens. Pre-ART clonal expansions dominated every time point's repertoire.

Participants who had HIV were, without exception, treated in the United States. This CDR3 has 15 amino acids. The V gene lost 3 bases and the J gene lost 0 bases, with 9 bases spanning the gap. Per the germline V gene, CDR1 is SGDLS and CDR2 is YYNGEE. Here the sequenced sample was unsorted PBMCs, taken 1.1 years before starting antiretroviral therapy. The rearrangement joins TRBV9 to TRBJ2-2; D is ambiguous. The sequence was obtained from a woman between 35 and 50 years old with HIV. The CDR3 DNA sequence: TGTGCCAGCAGCGGGACGTTTACGAACACCGGGGAGCTGTTTTTT. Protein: CASSGTFTNTGELFF. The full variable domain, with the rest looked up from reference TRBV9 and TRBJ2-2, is DSGVTQTPKHLITATGQRVTLRCSPRSGDLSVYWYQQSLDQGLQFLIQYYNGEERAKGNILERFSAQQFPDLHSELNLSSLELGDSALYFCASSGTFTNTGELFFGEGSRLTVL.